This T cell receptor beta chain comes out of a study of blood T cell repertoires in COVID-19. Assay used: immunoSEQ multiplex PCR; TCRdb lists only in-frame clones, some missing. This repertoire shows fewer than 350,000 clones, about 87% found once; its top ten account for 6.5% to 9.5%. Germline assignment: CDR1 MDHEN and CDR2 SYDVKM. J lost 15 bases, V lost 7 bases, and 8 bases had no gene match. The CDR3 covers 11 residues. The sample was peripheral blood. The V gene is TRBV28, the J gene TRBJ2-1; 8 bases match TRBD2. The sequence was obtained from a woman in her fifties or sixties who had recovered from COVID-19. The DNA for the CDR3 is TGTGCCAGCAACACCGGGACTAGGCGGTTCTTC. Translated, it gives CASNTGTRRFF.